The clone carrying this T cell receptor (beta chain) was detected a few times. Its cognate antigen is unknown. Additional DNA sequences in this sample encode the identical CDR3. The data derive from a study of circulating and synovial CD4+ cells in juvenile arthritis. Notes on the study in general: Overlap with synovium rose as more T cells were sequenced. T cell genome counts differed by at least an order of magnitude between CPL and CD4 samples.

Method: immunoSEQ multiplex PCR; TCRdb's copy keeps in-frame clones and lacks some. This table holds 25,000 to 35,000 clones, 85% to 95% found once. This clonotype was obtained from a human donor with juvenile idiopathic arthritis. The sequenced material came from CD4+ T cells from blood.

CDR3: CASSFRETQYF. CDR3 nucleotides: TGTGCCAGCAGTTTCAGAGAGACCCAGTACTTC. The genes are TRBV28 and TRBJ2-5; D not certain. Trimming stripped 3 bases from V and 4 bases from J, with 3 bases between. CDR1 and CDR2 from the germline V gene are MDHEN and SYDVKM. The CDR3 contains 11 residues.